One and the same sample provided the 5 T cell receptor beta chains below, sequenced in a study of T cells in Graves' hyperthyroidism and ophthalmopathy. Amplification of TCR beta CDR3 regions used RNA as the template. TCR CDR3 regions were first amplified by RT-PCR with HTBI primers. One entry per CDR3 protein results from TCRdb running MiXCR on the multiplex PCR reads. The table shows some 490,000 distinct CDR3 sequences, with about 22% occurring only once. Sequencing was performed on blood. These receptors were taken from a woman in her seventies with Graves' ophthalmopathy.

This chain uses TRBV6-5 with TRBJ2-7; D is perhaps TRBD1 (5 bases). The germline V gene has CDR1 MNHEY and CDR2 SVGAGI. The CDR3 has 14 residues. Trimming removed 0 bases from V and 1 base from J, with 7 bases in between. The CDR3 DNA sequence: TGTGCCAGCAGTTACTCGCAGGGATCCTACGAGCAGTACTTC. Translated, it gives CASSYSQGSYEQYF.

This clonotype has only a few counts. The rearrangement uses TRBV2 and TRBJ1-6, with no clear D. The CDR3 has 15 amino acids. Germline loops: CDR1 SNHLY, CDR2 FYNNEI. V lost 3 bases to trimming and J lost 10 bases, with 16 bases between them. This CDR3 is CASSEIGSQGSPLHF. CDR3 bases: TGTGCCAGCAGTGAGATTGGGTCCCAAGGGTCACCCCTCCACTTT.

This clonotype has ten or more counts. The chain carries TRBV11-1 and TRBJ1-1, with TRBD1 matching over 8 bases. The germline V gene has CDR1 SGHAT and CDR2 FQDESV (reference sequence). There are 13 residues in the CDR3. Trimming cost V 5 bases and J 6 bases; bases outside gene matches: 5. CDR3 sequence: CASSKDRVAEAFF. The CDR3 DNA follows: TGTGCCAGCAGCAAGGACAGGGTGGCTGAAGCTTTCTTT.

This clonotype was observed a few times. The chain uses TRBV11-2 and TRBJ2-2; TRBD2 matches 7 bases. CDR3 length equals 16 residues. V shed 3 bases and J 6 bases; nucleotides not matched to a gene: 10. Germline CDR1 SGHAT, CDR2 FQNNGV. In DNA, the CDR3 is TGTGCCAGCAGCTTCCAGACTAGCAGGTTCGCCGGGGAGCTGTTTTTT. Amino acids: CASSFQTSRFAGELFF.

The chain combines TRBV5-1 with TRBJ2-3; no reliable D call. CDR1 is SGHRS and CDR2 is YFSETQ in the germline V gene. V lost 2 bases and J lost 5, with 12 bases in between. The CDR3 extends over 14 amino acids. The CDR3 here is CASSFSQLGDTQYF. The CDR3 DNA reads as TGCGCCAGCAGCTTCTCCCAGCTGGGAGATACGCAGTATTTT. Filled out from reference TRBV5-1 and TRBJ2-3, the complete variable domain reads KAGVTQTPRYLIKTRGQQVTLSCSPISGHRSVSWYQQTPGQGLQFLFEYFSETQRNKGNFPGRFSGRQFSNSRSEMNVSTLELGDSALYLCASSFSQLGDTQYFGPGTRLTVL.